The 32 T cell receptor beta chains below were found in one sample sequenced in a study of T-cell reconstitution after alpha-beta-depleted transplantation in children. Unique molecular identifiers were incorporated during preparation of the TCRbeta library. From the PCR reads, TCRdb called clonotypes with MiXCR, one entry per CDR3 protein. Of about 610,000 distinct CDR3 sequences in the sample, 10% were seen once. This sample comprised PBMCs from the stem cell graft donor, obtained from the stem cell graft. All receptors come from a human donor who donated a stem cell graft to a child with acute myeloid leukemia.

The chain couples TRBV3-1 to TRBJ1-5; D perhaps matches TRBD1 (5 bases). The V end was cut by 1 base, the J end by 6 bases, with 16 bases between. Germline V lookup: CDR1 LGHDT, CDR2 YNNKEL (reference sequence). The length of the CDR3 is 16 residues. The CDR3 DNA follows: TGTGCCAGCAGCCAAGGGCAGGGAGGCTTTGTTCAGCCCCAGCATTTT. It yields the protein CASSQGQGGFVQPQHF.

This clonotype was detected many times. This chain joins TRBV10-3 and TRBJ2-5; 9 positions match TRBD2. The germline V gene has CDR1 ENHRY and CDR2 SYGVKD. V trimming: 10 bases; J trimming: 2 bases; junction bases outside the gene matches: 11. The CDR3 is made up of 15 amino acids. CDR3 sequence: CATQSPSGIQETQYF. For the CDR3, the DNA is TGTGCCACCCAAAGCCCTAGCGGGATTCAAGAGACCCAGTACTTC.

The chain is built from TRBV4-1 and TRBJ2-3; 14 nucleotides align to TRBD2. V shed 4 bases, J shed 2 bases, and the junction held 11 bases outside the gene matches. This CDR3 comprises 19 residues. Germline loops: CDR1 MGHRA, CDR2 YSYEKL. In nucleotides, the CDR3 is TGCGCCAGCAGCCGGAGACTAGCGGGAGGGCCGATCACCACAGATACGCAGTATTTT. It translates to CASSRRLAGGPITTDTQYF.

In its sample, this clonotype was seen many times. The chain couples TRBV7-9 to TRBJ1-1; D is perhaps TRBD1 (6 bases). The V end was cut by 5 bases, the J end by 1 base, with 11 bases between. The CDR3 has 14 residues. Germline assignment: CDR1 SEHNR and CDR2 FQNEAQ (reference sequence). The CDR3 reads CASSQDRPNTEAFF. The CDR3 DNA reads as TGTGCCAGCAGCCAGGACAGACCGAACACTGAAGCTTTCTTT.

In its sample, this clonotype was seen many times. The J gene is TRBJ2-7, the V gene TRBV20-1; 7 bases agree with TRBD2. CDR3 size: 12 residues. Per the germline V gene, CDR1 is DFQATT and CDR2 is SNEGSKA (reference sequence). V lost 5 bases, J lost 3 bases, and 4 bases stayed unmatched. CDR3 DNA: TGCAGTGCTCCCGGGGGGATCTACGAGCAGTACTTC. Protein: CSAPGGIYEQYF.

The V gene is TRBV20-1, the J gene TRBJ2-3; 12 bases align to TRBD2. Trimming cost V 3 bases and J 4 bases; bases outside gene matches: 8. The CDR3 totals 16 residues. Germline assignment: CDR1 DFQATT and CDR2 SNEGSKA (reference sequence). For the CDR3, the DNA is TGCAGTGCTAGTCAGACTAGCGGGAGTCACGCAGATACGCAGTATTTT. Translated: CSASQTSGSHADTQYF.

The J gene is TRBJ2-7, the V gene TRBV18, with 15 bases lining up with TRBD2. The trim removed 7 bases at V and 2 bases at J, leaving 6 bases unmatched. CDR1 and CDR2 (germline): KGHSH, LQKENI. This CDR3 has 16 amino acids. CDR3 bases: TGTGCCAGCTTACCCGGACTAGCGGGAGGGACCTACGAGCAGTACTTC. This gives the protein CASLPGLAGGTYEQYF.

This clonotype was seen ten or more times. This chain uses TRBV4-3 with TRBJ2-3; 7 positions match TRBD2. The ends lost 0 bases at V and 0 bases at J; junction bases unmatched: 3. The germline V gene encodes CDR1 LGHNA and CDR2 YSLEER. The CDR3 is 16 amino acids. The CDR3 coding sequence is TGCGCCAGCAGCCAAGATTTTAGCGGGAGCACAGATACGCAGTATTTT. Its protein product is CASSQDFSGSTDTQYF.

This clonotype has only a few counts. The V call is TRBV6-2 or TRBV6-3, the J call TRBJ2-7; D possibly corresponds to TRBD2 (5 bases). V was shortened by 0 bases and J by 0 bases, with 6 bases between the two germline ends. The CDR3 length is 14 residues. The germline V gene encodes CDR1 MNHEY and CDR2 SVGEGT. The CDR3 sequence: CASSYSEGSYEQYF. The CDR3 region has the DNA TGTGCCAGCAGTTACTCTGAGGGCTCCTACGAGCAGTACTTC.

The CDR3 nucleotides read TGTGCCAGCAGTGCCGGGACAGGGCCCAAAAACATTCAGTACTTC. It encodes CASSAGTGPKNIQYF. The V gene is TRBV6-1, the J gene TRBJ2-4; TRBD1 agrees at 9 bases. V trimming: 4 bases; J trimming: 2 bases; junction bases outside the gene matches: 3. CDR3 length: 15 residues. CDR1 is MNHNS and CDR2 is SASEGT in the germline V gene.

This clonotype came up many times. V and J are TRBV3-1 and TRBJ2-7; D possibly corresponds to TRBD2 (6 bases). Trimming removed 4 bases at V and 2 bases at J, with 9 bases between. CDR1 is LGHDT, CDR2 YNNKEL, per germline (reference sequence). The CDR3 consists of 13 residues. The DNA of the CDR3 is TGTGCCAGCAGCCCCAGACTAGCCTACGAGCAGTACTTC. Translating gives CASSPRLAYEQYF.

This clonotype came up many times. The chain couples TRBV20-1 to TRBJ2-1, with a weak D call TRBD2 (6 bases). The germline V gene has CDR1 DFQATT and CDR2 SNEGSKA (reference sequence). The length of the CDR3 is 15 residues. V was pared by 0 bases and J by 7 bases, with 16 bases between. The DNA for the CDR3 is TGCAGTGCTAGAGATCCGGGGGACCACAATAATGAGCAGTTCTTC. Protein sequence: CSARDPGDHNNEQFF.

Here the CDR3 reads CASSAIRGANVLTF. The CDR3 DNA follows: TGTGCCAGCAGCGCTATACGAGGGGCCAACGTCCTGACTTTC. The chain recombines TRBV3-1 with TRBJ2-6; D uncertain. The germline CDR1 and CDR2 sequences are LGHDT and YNNKEL (reference sequence). This CDR3 contains 14 residues. Trimming cost V 5 bases and J 4 bases, with 9 bases left between them. The full variable domain, its missing parts supplied by reference TRBV3-1 and TRBJ2-6, is DTAVSQTPKYLVTQMGNDKSIKCEQNLGHDTMYWYKQDSKKFLKIMFSYNNKELIINETVPNRFSPKSPDKAHLNLHINSLELGDSAVYFCASSAIRGANVLTFGAGSRLTVL.

The genes are TRBV11-2 and TRBJ1-5; 8 bases are a match to TRBD1. J was trimmed by 3 bases and V by 6 bases; bases with no gene match: 4. Germline V gene data show CDR1 as SGHAT and CDR2 as FQNNGV. The CDR3 has 14 amino acids. For the CDR3, the DNA is TGTGCCAGCAGTGCAGGGGGCCTCAATCAGCCCCAGCATTTT. The encoded protein is CASSAGGLNQPQHF.

Only a few counts were recorded for this clonotype. The rearrangement uses TRBV7-3 and TRBJ2-7; 8 nucleotides line up with TRBD1. The germline V gene encodes CDR1 SGHTA and CDR2 FQGTGA. CDR3 length equals 14 residues. Trimming removed 2 bases from V and 5 bases from J; junction bases left unmatched: 5. CDR3 bases: TGTGCCAGCAGCTTATCAGGGGGCGAGAACGAGCAGTACTTC. This translates into CASSLSGGENEQYF.

In this sample, this clonotype turned up a few times. V usage is TRBV11-2 and J usage is TRBJ2-1, with 12 bases fitting TRBD2. This CDR3 is 19 amino acids long. Per germline, CDR1 SGHAT and CDR2 FQNNGV. The V and J ends lost 1 base and 1 base, in that order; junction bases with no gene match: 8. The CDR3 spells CASSLGLGLAGGSYNEQFF. As DNA, the CDR3 is TGTGCCAGCAGCTTAGGCCTGGGTCTAGCGGGAGGGTCCTACAATGAGCAGTTCTTC.

The V and J genes are TRBV10-3 and TRBJ2-3, with 8 bases aligning to TRBD2. The length of the CDR3 is 14 residues. J was trimmed by 6 bases and V by 4 bases; bases with no gene match: 6. In germline, CDR1 is ENHRY, CDR2 SYGVKD. CDR3 sequence: CAISVRGGGDTQYF. The DNA for the CDR3 is TGTGCCATCAGTGTCCGGGGGGGAGGGGATACGCAGTATTTT.

This clonotype was counted many times. The chain couples TRBV5-8 to TRBJ2-7, with a tentative D call TRBD2 (6 bases). This CDR3 has 15 amino acids. From germline, CDR1 is SGHTS and CDR2 YDEGEE. V was cut by 4 bases and J by 2 bases, with 16 bases left in between. CDR3 in DNA: TGTGCCAGCAGCCTCCCCCCCGGGAGAGCCTACGAGCAGTACTTC. It translates to CASSLPPGRAYEQYF. The full variable domain, completed using reference TRBV5-8 and TRBJ2-7, is EAGVTQSPTHLIKTRGQQATLRCSPISGHTSVYWYQQALGLGLQFLLWYDEGEERNRGNFPPRFSGRQFPNYSSELNVNALELEDSALYLCASSLPPGRAYEQYFGPGTRLTVT.

This clonotype was counted many times. V usage is TRBV12-3 or TRBV12-4 and J usage is TRBJ2-1, with 7 bases that match TRBD2. V lost 4 bases and J lost 8; bases outside the gene matches: 5. The length of the CDR3 is 13 residues. CDR3 bases: TGTGCCAGCAGTTCCAGCGGGACCGATGAGCAGTTCTTC. Its protein is CASSSSGTDEQFF.

This clonotype was picked up many times. The chain joins TRBV7-9 to TRBJ2-1, with D maybe TRBD1 (5 bases). CDR1 is SEHNR, CDR2 FQNEAQ, per germline (reference sequence). The CDR3 is 17 residues long. V lost 2 bases and J 2 bases, leaving 16 bases between the germline ends. CDR3 sequence: CASSLIGRTDTYNEQFF. The CDR3 region has the DNA TGTGCCAGCAGCTTAATAGGAAGGACGGACACCTACAATGAGCAGTTCTTC.

This clonotype was observed at least ten times. This chain connects TRBV29-1 to TRBJ1-1, with D uncertain. This CDR3 is built from 12 residues. V lost 4 bases and J 5 bases, leaving 11 bases between the germline ends. Per germline, CDR1 SQVTM and CDR2 ANQGSEA. The CDR3 loop reads CSVVLRETEAFF. The CDR3 region has the DNA TGCAGCGTTGTCCTTCGGGAAACTGAAGCTTTCTTT.

This clonotype was seen a handful of times. The chain has TRBV7-9 and TRBJ2-2; 8 bases align to TRBD2. V was clipped by 3 bases and J by 4 bases; unmatched bases: 4. Germline CDR1 reads SEHNR; CDR2 reads FQNEAQ (reference sequence). The CDR3 is 15 residues long. The CDR3 region has the DNA TGTGCCAGCAGCTTTAGCGGGAATAGCACCGGGGAGCTGTTTTTT. It codes for CASSFSGNSTGELFF.

V gene TRBV20-1 combines with J gene TRBJ2-1; 7 bases align to TRBD2. Per the germline V gene, CDR1 is DFQATT and CDR2 is SNEGSKA (reference sequence). CDR3 length: 11 amino acids. J gave up 10 bases and V 1 base, and 1 base lay outside the gene matches. The CDR3 loop is CSARGDYEQFF. In DNA form, the CDR3 reads TGCAGTGCTAGAGGGGACTACGAGCAGTTCTTC.

V and J are TRBV20-1 and TRBJ2-1; no clear D gene. This CDR3 contains 13 residues. CDR1 DFQATT and CDR2 SNEGSKA come from the germline V gene (reference sequence). V was shortened by 2 bases and J by 3 bases, with 8 bases between the two germline ends. The CDR3 is CSARPRHYNEQFF. The CDR3 DNA reads as TGCAGTGCTAGACCCCGACACTACAATGAGCAGTTCTTC.

This clonotype was found a few times. The chain employs TRBV12-3 or TRBV12-4 and TRBJ1-2, with D unresolved. Trimming shortened V by 1 base and J by 4 bases, and 10 bases separated the two germline ends. The length of the CDR3 is 14 residues. For the CDR3, the DNA is TGTGCCAGCAGTTTAGACCCCGCGGGCTATGGCTACACCTTC. This sequence encodes CASSLDPAGYGYTF.

In this sample, this clonotype turned up a few times. The chain employs TRBV7-9 and TRBJ1-5; D ambiguous. This CDR3 region has 15 residues. The V end lost 1 base, the J end lost 1 base, and 8 bases lay between the germline ends. Germline V lookup: CDR1 SEHNR, CDR2 FQNEAQ (reference sequence). CDR3 sequence: CASSLGSTSNQPQHF. The CDR3 DNA reads as TGTGCCAGCAGCTTAGGGAGTACGAGCAATCAGCCCCAGCATTTT.

This clonotype has at least ten counts. The V and J genes are TRBV9 and TRBJ2-5; a weak D match, TRBD2 (6 bases). CDR3 length equals 13 residues. Germline values: CDR1 SGDLS, CDR2 YYNGEE. Trimming stripped 7 bases from V and 1 base from J, with 11 bases between. The DNA for the CDR3 is TGTGCCAGCGGTGGGACTTTCCAAGAGACCCAGTACTTC. This encodes CASGGTFQETQYF.

In nucleotides, the CDR3 is TGCAGTGCTAGATCCGGTCCGGCGGACAATGAGCAGTTCTTC. As protein: CSARSGPADNEQFF. The J gene is TRBJ2-1, the V gene TRBV20-1; D unresolved. The CDR3 loop spans 14 amino acids. Germline CDR1 and CDR2: DFQATT and SNEGSKA (reference sequence). V was cut by 2 bases and J by 5 bases, with 13 bases left in between.

This clonotype has more than one count but fewer than ten. The rearrangement uses TRBV20-1 and TRBJ1-2; maybe TRBD1 (6 bases). Looked up from germline, CDR1 is DFQATT and CDR2 is SNEGSKA (reference sequence). CDR3 length: 14 residues. V was cut by 1 base and J by 5 bases, with 14 bases left in between. The CDR3 region is CSARGSGTQYGYTF. In DNA form, the CDR3 reads TGCAGTGCTAGAGGTTCCGGGACACAATATGGCTACACCTTC.

This clonotype was detected ten times or more. This rearrangement joins TRBV9 to TRBJ2-7; 7 bases line up with TRBD2. The CDR3 spans 15 residues. The V gene's germline CDR1 is SGDLS and CDR2 YYNGEE. J gave up 4 bases and V 0 bases, and 7 bases lay outside the gene matches. The chain's CDR3 is CASSVDGAGPYEQYF. For the CDR3, the DNA is TGTGCCAGCAGCGTAGACGGAGCGGGACCTTACGAGCAGTACTTC.

This clonotype occurred a few times. This chain uses TRBV5-6 with TRBJ2-2; D uncertain. V was cut by 3 bases and J by 7 bases, with 4 bases left in between. This CDR3 is built from 11 residues. Germline lookup yields CDR1 SGHDT and CDR2 YYEEEE. The CDR3 loop reads CASSSVGELFF. CDR3 nucleotide sequence: TGTGCCAGCAGCTCGGTCGGGGAGCTGTTTTTT.

This rearrangement joins TRBV6-5 to TRBJ1-3, with 7 bases identical to TRBD1. This CDR3 has 14 residues. V gave up 5 bases and J gave up 4 bases; unmatched junction bases: 5. Per germline, CDR1 MNHEY and CDR2 SVGAGI. The CDR3 spells CASSNRGSGNTIYF. DNA of the CDR3: TGTGCCAGCAGTAACAGGGGTAGCGGAAACACCATATATTTT.